This T cell receptor (beta chain) appears in the sequencing data of a study of response to subunit inactivated influenza vaccine. MiXCR, run by TCRdb on the RT-PCR reads, gives a single entry per CDR3 protein. The sample has 630,000 or so distinct CDR3 sequences, approximately 14% seen once. This clonotype was counted only a few times. The CDR3 is made up of 12 amino acids. The germline CDR1 and CDR2 sequences are DFQATT and SNEGSKA (reference sequence). V lost 3 bases to trimming and J lost 3 bases, with 9 bases between them. This TCR was sampled from a man aged 50-59 years who received an inactivated influenza vaccine. The sequences come from PBMCs from blood, collected about 13 days after vaccination. J is TRBJ2-7 and V is TRBV20-1; D gene unclear. The CDR3 sequence: CSASMSIYEQYF. CDR3 bases: TGCAGTGCTAGTATGAGTATCTACGAGCAGTACTTC.